These 15 T cell receptor beta chains share one sample of origin, sequenced in a study of regulatory T cells in long-lasting Graves disease. Time point of the sample: persistent/refractory GD, antithyroid drugs over 5 years with positive TRAb. PBMC-extracted RNA yielded the TCR library. The authors built TCR beta libraries using iRepertoire HTBI primers and Arm-PCR of CDR3 regions. MiXCR, run by TCRdb on the multiplex PCR reads, gives a single entry per CDR3 protein. The sample carries 400,000 or so distinct CDR3 sequences, roughly 20% recorded once. The sample here was peripheral blood mononuclear cells (PBMCs), taken when the disease was refractory, from a patient treated with antithyroid drugs. Receptors originate from a female donor with Graves disease.

This clonotype was recorded many times. The chain couples TRBV12-3 or TRBV12-4 to TRBJ2-2, with 9 nucleotides matching TRBD1. The CDR3 extends over 15 amino acids. V trimming: 5 bases; J trimming: 4 bases; junction bases outside the gene matches: 5. The CDR3 protein is CASSPDRGFTGELFF. In nucleotides, the CDR3 is TGTGCCAGCAGTCCTGACAGGGGGTTCACCGGGGAGCTGTTTTTT.

V gene TRBV9 combines with J gene TRBJ1-1; no definite D call. This CDR3 is built from 15 residues. V lost 0 bases, J lost 0 bases, and 9 bases lay in between. Germline V CDR1 and CDR2: SGDLS, YYNGEE. The CDR3 reads CASSVDPILNTEAFF. CDR3 in DNA: TGTGCCAGCAGCGTAGATCCGATCCTGAACACTGAAGCTTTCTTT.

The chain couples TRBV28 to TRBJ1-6; TRBD1 might be the D (5 bases). This CDR3 has 16 residues. CDR1 is MDHEN, CDR2 SYDVKM, per germline. V was clipped by 4 bases and J by 9 bases, with 19 bases between them. The CDR3 sequence is CASSYGQGGWGSPLHF. The CDR3 nucleotides read TGTGCCAGCAGTTACGGGCAGGGAGGGTGGGGTTCACCCCTCCACTTT.

The chain carries TRBV20-1 and TRBJ1-1, with a possible D match to TRBD1 (6 bases). Germline-derived CDR1 and CDR2 are DFQATT and SNEGSKA (reference sequence). CDR3 size: 12 residues. The V end was cut by 8 bases, the J end by 4 bases, with 14 bases between. CDR3 in amino acids: CSPTTGFTEAFF. Written as DNA, the CDR3 is TGCAGTCCAACAACAGGGTTCACTGAAGCTTTCTTT.

This clonotype was observed many times. The chain carries TRBV12-5 and TRBJ2-7; TRBD2 agrees at 12 bases. The ends lost 0 bases at V and 7 bases at J; junction bases unmatched: 19. The CDR3 consists of 20 residues. CDR1 is LGHNT, CDR2 FRNRAP, per germline. CDR3 in amino acids: CASGLVVSGTSGSRLGEQYF. The CDR3 DNA reads as TGTGCTAGTGGTTTGGTCGTCTCCGGGACTAGCGGGTCCCGTCTAGGAGAGCAGTACTTC.

About this clonotype: Because the CDR3 is missing its conserved closing phenylalanine or tryptophan, this is likely a read error. The V call is TRBV6-9, the J call TRBJ2-7, with TRBD1 as a possible D gene (6 bases). Germline CDR1 reads MNHGY; CDR2 reads SVAAGI. This CDR3 contains 14 residues. Trimming cost V 4 bases and J 8 bases, with 18 bases left between them. The CDR3 sequence is CASSSLGRDTQQYL. The CDR3 nucleotides are TGTGCCAGCAGTTCACTGGGCCGGGACACCCAGCAGTACCTC.

As concerns this clonotype: An end of the junction does not agree with germline; a read error may underlie this. The chain carries TRBV7-2 and TRBJ2-7; D is unresolved. CDR3 length: 12 residues. CDR1 and CDR2 (germline): SGHTA, FQGNSA. The CDR3 region has the DNA TGTGCCAGCAGCGTTCCCTCCTGCGAGCAGTACTTC. Its protein is CASSVPSCEQYF.

This clonotype was detected only a few times. This rearrangement joins TRBV15 to TRBJ2-2; 10 bases match TRBD1. Germline CDR1 reads LNHNV; CDR2 reads YYDKDF (reference sequence). CDR3 length: 16 amino acids. Trimming took 5 bases from V and 4 from J; bases not matched to a gene: 7. The CDR3 reads CATSRDRGFSTGELFF. In nucleotides, the CDR3 is TGTGCCACCAGCCGGGACAGGGGTTTTTCCACCGGGGAGCTGTTTTTT. Full variable domain (missing parts from reference TRBV15 and TRBJ2-2): DAMVIQNPRYQVTQFGKPVTLSCSQTLNHNVMYWYQQKSSQAPKLLFHYYDKDFNNEADTPDNFQSRRPNTSFCFLDIRSPGLGDTAMYLCATSRDRGFSTGELFFGEGSRLTVL.

This clonotype showed up many times. This chain connects TRBV2 to TRBJ2-4; D could derive from TRBD1 or TRBD2 (5 bases each). This CDR3 contains 16 residues. The ends were cut back, 5 bases at V and 0 bases at J, with 14 bases in the middle. From germline, CDR1 is SNHLY and CDR2 FYNNEI. The CDR3 here is CASSNIEGPAKNIQYF. Here the CDR3 DNA reads TGTGCCAGCAGTAATATCGAGGGGCCAGCCAAAAACATTCAGTACTTC.

This clonotype came up many times. V usage is TRBV30 and J usage is TRBJ2-7; TRBD1 matches at 7 bases. This CDR3 has 11 residues. J was trimmed by 6 bases and V by 1 base; bases with no gene match: 0. In germline, CDR1 is GTSNPN, CDR2 SVGIG (reference sequence). The CDR3 DNA reads TGTGCCTGGAGTGAGGGGGCCGAGCAGTACTTC. Its protein is CAWSEGAEQYF. Full variable domain (rest looked up from reference TRBV30 and TRBJ2-7): SQTIHQWPATLVQPVGSPLSLECTVEGTSNPNLYWYRQAAGRGLQLLFYSVGIGQISSEVPQNLSASRPQDRQFILSSKKLLLSDSGFYLCAWSEGAEQYFGPGTRLTVT.

This sequence joins TRBV20-1 and TRBJ2-7; maybe TRBD1 (5 bases). Germline V CDR1 and CDR2: DFQATT, SNEGSKA (reference sequence). The ends were cut back, 4 bases at V and 0 bases at J, with 7 bases in the middle. The CDR3 contains 12 residues. CDR3 loop: CSAIRDSYEQYF. The CDR3 nucleotides are TGCAGTGCTATCAGGGACTCCTACGAGCAGTACTTC.

CDR3 sequence (DNA): TGTGCCTGCTGGGAGGGCCGGATAGTGGATACGCAGTATTTT. It translates to CACWEGRIVDTQYF. The V gene is TRBV2, the J gene TRBJ2-3, with 7 bases identical to TRBD2. CDR1 is SNHLY, CDR2 FYNNEI, per germline. V shed 11 bases and J 6 bases; nucleotides not matched to a gene: 14. The CDR3 has 14 residues.

This rearrangement joins TRBV20-1 to TRBJ1-3; D unresolved. Trimming left V 0 bases short and J 4 bases short, with 10 bases between. This CDR3 region has 14 residues. Germline CDR1 reads DFQATT; CDR2 reads SNEGSKA (reference sequence). The CDR3 DNA reads TGCAGTGCTAGAGAACCCGGGCGAGGAAACACCATATATTTT. Its protein product is CSAREPGRGNTIYF.

The chain carries TRBV2 and TRBJ2-1, with 8 bases identical to TRBD1. The CDR3 loop spans 12 amino acids. The V gene end was trimmed by 6 bases and the J gene end by 9 bases; junction bases not matched to a gene: 4. CDR1 is SNHLY, CDR2 FYNNEI, per germline. The CDR3 loop reads CASRLQGVEQFF. The CDR3 DNA follows: TGTGCCAGCAGACTACAGGGGGTTGAGCAGTTCTTC.

The chain combines TRBV3-1 with TRBJ2-7; D ambiguous. Per the germline V gene, CDR1 is LGHDT and CDR2 is YNNKEL (reference sequence). This CDR3 has 15 residues. The V gene lost 1 base and the J gene lost 4 bases, with 14 bases spanning the gap. The CDR3 DNA follows: TGTGCCAGCAGCCAAGTTCTGACCCAGTTATACGAGCAGTACTTC. It specifies CASSQVLTQLYEQYF.